This entry features one T cell receptor (beta chain) sequence. The table lists this clonotype with a few counts. Its antigen remains unidentified. Being one base from a much bigger clone, this may be a read error. cDNA was synthesized by template-switch 5'RACE using a primer carrying a 10-nucleotide random unique molecular identifier by which each TCR transcript was tagged. Each sequencing run produced over 200 million TCR-beta sequences covering 15-18 subjects. The RNeasy kit was used for extraction of total RNA. Using the KAPA Real-time Library Amplification kit, TCR-beta VDJ regions were amplified with primers for the TCR constant region and the 5'RACE anchor. Sample indexes and Illumina adaptors were added in a first PCR, after which library yield was increased in a second PCR. After Ampure bead purification, the roughly 650 bp TCR product was size-selected on a 2% E-gel SizeSelection system. Library quality was checked on a Bioanalyzer, concentration was measured with Qubit, and libraries were quantified with the Kapa Library Quantification kit before pooling. An Illumina HiSeq 2500 was used to sequence the libraries paired-end at 2 x 150 bp. To increase sequence diversity, about 25-31% phiX was spiked into each library pool. As for how the authors treated the data: The quality-filtered reads were processed with the UMI-based MiGEC pipeline, whose error correction step removed more than 75% of the raw TCR sequences. VDJ genes were aligned to IMGT germline references, and clonotypes were defined by unique CDR3 amino acid sequence plus V-J genes. Clonal expansion, Shannon diversity and CDR3 relatedness were evaluated with VDJtools (CalcPairwiseDistances, ClusterSamples), while phylogenetic trees were built in CLCbio workbench. Expanded clones were defined as having at least 8 unique UMIs, based on coefficient-of-variation modelling across technical triplicates. TCRdb applied fastp at Q25 and MiXCR to the public reads, then kept only in-frame beta chains. Identical CDR3 protein sequences are pooled into one entry, listed with their most common genes and DNA. Here the V and J calls rest on TCRdb's processing, not on the authors' analysis. The sample profile shows tens of thousands of distinct CDR3 sequences; roughly 23% of them were found once. Together, the top ten hold roughly 25% of the sample.

This specimen comes from a study of neurological immune-mediated disorders (dated by TCRdb to between 2018 and 2021). Looking at the study overall: Peripheral blood TCR-beta repertoires from HTLV-I-associated myelopathy (HAM/TSP) patients, multiple sclerosis patients and healthy controls were compared by UMI-based sequencing. The approximately 99 TCR-beta libraries included longitudinal samples, technical triplicates and paired sorted CD4+ and CD8+ T-cell subsets alongside PBMC samples. The cohort comprised 60 to 75 subjects: 15 or so HAM/TSP patients, around 34 multiple sclerosis patients and about 20 healthy controls. Overall study results and their limits: No identical CDR3 amino acid sequences were found to be shared among expanded clones across subjects, suggesting that TCR-beta repertoires were private in all groups. TCR clonal expansion was highest in HAM/TSP patients and lowest in MS patients, with MS patients falling below even healthy controls.

Blood bank volunteers in Maryland, USA served as the healthy controls. Libraries from unsorted PBMCs were made from 2 million PBMCs kept in RNAlater at -80 degrees C until RNA extraction. Peripheral blood was subjected to Ficoll-Hypaque density gradient centrifugation to isolate PBMCs, which were then cryopreserved in liquid nitrogen. Sequencing input: PBMCs. This TCR came from a woman in her sixties or seventies in good health.

The DNA is TGCGCCAGCGGCGGACTAGCCTCACTATCCTACAATGAGCAGCTCTTC. It encodes CASGGLASLSYNEQLF. In this chain, TRBV10-1 is recombined with TRBJ2-1, with 8 bases in between that match TRBD2. Via the germline V gene (reference sequence), CDR1 is WNHNN and CDR2 SYGVQD. Including the terminal cysteine and phenylalanine, the CDR3 comprises 16 residues. The DNA shown is the 48-base CDR3, in frame from base 1.